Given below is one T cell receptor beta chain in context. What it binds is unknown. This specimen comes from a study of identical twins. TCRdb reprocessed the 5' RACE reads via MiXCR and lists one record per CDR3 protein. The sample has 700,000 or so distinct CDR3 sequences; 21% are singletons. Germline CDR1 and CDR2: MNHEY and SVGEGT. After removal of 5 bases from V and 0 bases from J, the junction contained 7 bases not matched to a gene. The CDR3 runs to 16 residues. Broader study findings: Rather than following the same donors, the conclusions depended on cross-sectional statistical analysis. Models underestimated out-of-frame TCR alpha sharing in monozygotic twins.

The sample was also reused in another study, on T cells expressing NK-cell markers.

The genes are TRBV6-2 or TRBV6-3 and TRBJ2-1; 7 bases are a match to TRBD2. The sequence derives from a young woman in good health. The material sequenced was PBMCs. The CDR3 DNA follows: TGTGCCAGCAGTGGGGAGGGCCATAGCTCCTACAATGAGCAGTTCTTC. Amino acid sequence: CASSGEGHSSYNEQFF.